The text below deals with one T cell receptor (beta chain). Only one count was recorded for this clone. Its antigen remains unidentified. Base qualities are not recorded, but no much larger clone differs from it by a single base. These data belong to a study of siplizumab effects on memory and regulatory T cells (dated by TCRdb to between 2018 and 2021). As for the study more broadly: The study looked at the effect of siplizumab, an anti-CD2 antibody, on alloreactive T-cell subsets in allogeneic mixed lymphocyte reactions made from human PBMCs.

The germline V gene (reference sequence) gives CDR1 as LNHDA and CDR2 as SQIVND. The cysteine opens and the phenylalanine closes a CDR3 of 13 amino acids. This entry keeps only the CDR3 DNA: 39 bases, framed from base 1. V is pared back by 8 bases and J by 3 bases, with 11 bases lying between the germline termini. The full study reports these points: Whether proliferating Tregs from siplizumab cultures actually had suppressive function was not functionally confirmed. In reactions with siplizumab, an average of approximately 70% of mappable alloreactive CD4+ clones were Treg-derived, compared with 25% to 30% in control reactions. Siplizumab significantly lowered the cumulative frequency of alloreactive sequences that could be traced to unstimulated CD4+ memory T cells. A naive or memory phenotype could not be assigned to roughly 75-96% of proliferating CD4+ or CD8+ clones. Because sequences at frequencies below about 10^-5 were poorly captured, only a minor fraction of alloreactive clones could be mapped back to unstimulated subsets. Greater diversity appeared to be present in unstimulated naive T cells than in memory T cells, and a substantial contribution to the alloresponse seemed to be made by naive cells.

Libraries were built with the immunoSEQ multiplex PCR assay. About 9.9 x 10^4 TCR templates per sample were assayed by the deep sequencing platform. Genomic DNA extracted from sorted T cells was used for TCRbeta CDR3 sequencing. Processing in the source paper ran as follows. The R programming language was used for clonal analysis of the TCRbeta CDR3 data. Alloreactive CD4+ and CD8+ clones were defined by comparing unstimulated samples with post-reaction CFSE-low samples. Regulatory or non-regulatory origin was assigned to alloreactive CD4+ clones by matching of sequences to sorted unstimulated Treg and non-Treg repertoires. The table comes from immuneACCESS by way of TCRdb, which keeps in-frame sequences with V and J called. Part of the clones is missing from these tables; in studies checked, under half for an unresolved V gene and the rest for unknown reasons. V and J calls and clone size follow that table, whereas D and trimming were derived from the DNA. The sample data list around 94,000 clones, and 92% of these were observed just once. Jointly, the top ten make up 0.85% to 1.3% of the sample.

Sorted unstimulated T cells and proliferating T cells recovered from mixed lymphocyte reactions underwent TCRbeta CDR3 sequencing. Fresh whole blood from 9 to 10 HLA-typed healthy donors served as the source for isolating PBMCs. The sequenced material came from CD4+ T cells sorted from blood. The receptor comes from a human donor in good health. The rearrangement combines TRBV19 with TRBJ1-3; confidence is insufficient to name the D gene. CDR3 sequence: CASHLLLGNTIYF. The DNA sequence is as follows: TGTGCCAGTCACTTGCTCCTTGGAAACACCATATATTTT.